The 6 T cell receptor beta chains reported below all come from one sample, sequenced in a study of post-analysis software for immune sequencing data. Study-level points and caveats: A few TRBV segments (TRBV5-6, TRBV5-1 and TRBV20-1 among them) occurred more frequently in patients than in controls.

No antigens are known for them. Unique molecular identifiers featured in each of the TCR beta cDNA libraries. TCRdb ran MiXCR on the PCR reads and lists one entry per CDR3 protein. The data show 800,000 to 950,000 distinct CDR3 sequences, with approximately 57% seen just once and over 4% held by the top ten. Material: blood. Receptor source: a girl aged 10 to 17 with multiple sclerosis.

The chain carries TRBV13 and TRBJ1-2; 7 bases are a match to TRBD1. Germline loops: CDR1 PRHDT, CDR2 FYEKMQ (reference sequence). This CDR3 region has 20 residues. V was pared by 4 bases and J by 4 bases, with 24 bases of the junction left unmatched. The CDR3: CASSSKLWPPEGARGYGYTF. Here the CDR3 DNA reads TGTGCCAGCAGCTCAAAACTTTGGCCACCCGAGGGGGCTCGGGGCTATGGCTACACCTTC.

This clonotype appeared once. V is TRBV29-1 and J is TRBJ2-1; D may be TRBD1 (5 bases). The CDR3 spans 12 residues. Germline V gene data show CDR1 as SQVTM and CDR2 as ANQGSEA. Trimming cost V 7 bases and J 4 bases, with 11 bases left between them. This chain's CDR3 is CSAPKGYNEQFF. DNA for the CDR3: TGCAGCGCCCCTAAGGGGTACAATGAGCAGTTCTTC.

The chain couples TRBV12-3 or TRBV12-4 to TRBJ2-6; D is uncertain. V dropped 4 bases and J dropped 6 bases, with 4 bases sitting between them. The CDR3 has 12 amino acids. CDR3 residues: CASSSLANVLTF. CDR3 coding DNA: TGTGCCAGCAGTTCCCTGGCCAACGTCCTGACTTTC.

This chain uses TRBV5-1 with TRBJ2-7, with 7 bases lining up with TRBD2. Trimming took 7 bases from V and 0 from J; bases not matched to a gene: 10. Germline CDR1 and CDR2: SGHRS and YFSETQ. The CDR3 consists of 15 residues. The CDR3 protein is CASARGDYASYEQYF. The CDR3 nucleotides are TGCGCCAGCGCCCGGGGGGATTACGCCTCCTACGAGCAGTACTTC.

This clonotype appeared a few times. Here the CDR3 DNA reads TGTGCCAGCAGCCGACCGGGTGCTCCTTGGACCCAGTACTTC. Encoded protein: CASSRPGAPWTQYF. The V and J genes are TRBV7-6 and TRBJ2-5; D is ambiguous. The CDR3 has 14 amino acids. V was trimmed by 5 bases and J by 7 bases, leaving 17 bases between them. Germline V gives CDR1 SGHVS, CDR2 FNYEAQ.

The chain recombines TRBV7-9 with TRBJ2-7; 11 positions match TRBD2. CDR1 SEHNR and CDR2 FQNEAQ come from the germline V gene (reference sequence). V lost 7 bases and J lost 1; bases outside the gene matches: 15. The CDR3 totals 18 residues. The CDR3 sequence: CASIPGLAVGRWSYEQYF. The CDR3 nucleotides read TGTGCCAGCATACCGGGACTAGCGGTCGGGAGATGGTCCTACGAGCAGTACTTC. Drawing the rest from reference TRBV7-9 and TRBJ2-7, the complete variable domain is DTGVSQNPRHKITKRGQNVTFRCDPISEHNRLYWYRQTLGQGPEFLTYFQNEAQLEKSRLLSDRFSAERPKGSFSTLEIQRTEQGDSAMYLCASIPGLAVGRWSYEQYFGPGTRLTVT.